Sequencing of this TCR beta chain was carried out in a study of yellow fever vaccine responses in identical twins. Study-wide points: Twin vaccine T cell responses reportedly seemed partly convergent, partly personalized.

TCRdb analysed the RT-PCR reads with MiXCR anew, one entry per CDR3 protein. The repertoire includes several hundred distinct CDR3 sequences, 81% of them detected once, and about 40% sits in the top ten. This CDR3 has 15 residues. V shed 5 bases and J 6 bases; nucleotides not matched to a gene: 10. In germline, CDR1 is SGHAT, CDR2 FQDESV (reference sequence). A note on this clonotype: The antigen remains undetermined.

This TCR was recovered from a female donor who received the yellow fever vaccine. The sequencing used T cells from blood (PBMCs), unsorted or a sorted subset (not recorded which), collected before or after yellow fever vaccination (not recorded which). The chain employs TRBV11-1 and TRBJ2-1, with 7 bases matching TRBD1. CDR3 DNA: TGTGCCAGCAGCGGTACAGGGGAGAGAGGCAATGAGCAGTTCTTC. It translates to CASSGTGERGNEQFF. Full variable domain (missing parts from reference TRBV11-1 and TRBJ2-1): EAEVAQSPRYKITEKSQAVAFWCDPISGHATLYWYRQILGQGPELLVQFQDESVVDDSQLPKDRFSAERLKGVDSTLKIQPAELGDSAMYLCASSGTGERGNEQFFGPGTRLTVL.